The 27 T cell receptor beta chains presented below share a single source sample, sequenced in a study of cytomegalovirus exposure and HLA in healthy donors. The PCR contained 60 Vbeta and 13 Jbeta primers. This table comes from immunoSEQ multiplex PCR, and its TCRdb copy is limited to in-frame clones, with some not included. The table lists 150,000 or so clones, over 70% of them singletons, with roughly 1.4% in the top ten. The specimen sequenced was PBMCs. The receptors here all came from a woman aged 25 to 45 in good health and CMV-seronegative.

This chain connects TRBV5-1 to TRBJ2-5; 16 nucleotides agree with TRBD2. CDR1 is SGHRS, CDR2 YFSETQ, per germline. The CDR3 contains 16 residues. V lost 4 bases, J lost 3 bases, and 3 bases stayed unmatched. CDR3 nucleotide sequence: TGCGCCAGCAGCGGAGGGACTAGCGGGGGGGAAGAGACCCAGTACTTC. This translates into CASSGGTSGGEETQYF. The whole variable domain, remainder taken from reference TRBV5-1 and TRBJ2-5, is KAGVTQTPRYLIKTRGQQVTLSCSPISGHRSVSWYQQTPGQGLQFLFEYFSETQRNKGNFPGRFSGRQFSNSRSEMNVSTLELGDSALYLCASSGGTSGGEETQYFGPGTRLLVL.

This chain links TRBV2 with TRBJ2-5; the D gene is possibly TRBD2 (5 bases). The CDR3 runs 13 residues. Germline V gene lookup returns CDR1 SNHLY and CDR2 FYNNEI. Trimming took off 5 bases at V and 5 bases at J, with 12 bases between the two ends. DNA for the CDR3: TGTGCCAGCAGTCGGAGCGGTACGGAGACCCAGTACTTC. This codes for CASSRSGTETQYF.

CDR3 amino acids: CASKRDRLSTGELFF. The CDR3 nucleotides are TGTGCCAGCAAGCGGGACAGGTTGAGCACCGGGGAGCTGTTTTTT. The chain uses TRBV6-5 and TRBJ2-2; perhaps TRBD1 as D (8 bases). The V gene's germline CDR1 is MNHEY and CDR2 SVGAGI. Trimming stripped 7 bases from V and 4 bases from J, with 16 bases between. This CDR3 has 15 amino acids.

The chain is built from TRBV5-1 and TRBJ1-2; D not resolved. V was cut by 0 bases and J by 2 bases, with 11 bases left in between. Germline values: CDR1 SGHRS, CDR2 YFSETQ. The length of the CDR3 is 15 residues. The CDR3 loop is CASSLVASMNYGYTF. The CDR3 DNA reads TGCGCCAGCAGCTTGGTTGCCTCTATGAACTATGGCTACACCTTC. Drawing the rest from reference TRBV5-1 and TRBJ1-2, the complete variable domain is KAGVTQTPRYLIKTRGQQVTLSCSPISGHRSVSWYQQTPGQGLQFLFEYFSETQRNKGNFPGRFSGRQFSNSRSEMNVSTLELGDSALYLCASSLVASMNYGYTFGSGTRLTVV.

CDR3 in DNA: TGTGCCAGCAGCTTACGAGTGGCGGGGGAGGAGACCCAGTACTTC. It translates to CASSLRVAGEETQYF. V usage is TRBV7-8 and J usage is TRBJ2-5, with 7 positions matching TRBD2. CDR3 size: 15 residues. Germline-derived CDR1 and CDR2 are SGHVS and FQNEAQ. V gave up 2 bases and J gave up 5 bases; unmatched junction bases: 8.

This rearrangement joins TRBV5-4 to TRBJ2-5, with TRBD2 matching over 15 bases. After removal of 3 bases from V and 0 bases from J, the junction contained 6 bases not matched to a gene. Germline lookup yields CDR1 SGHNT and CDR2 YYREEE (reference sequence). The CDR3 consists of 18 residues. This CDR3 reads CASSSGLAGGMNQETQYF. As DNA, the CDR3 is TGTGCCAGCAGCTCAGGACTAGCGGGGGGGATGAACCAAGAGACCCAGTACTTC.

V usage is TRBV28 and J usage is TRBJ2-7, with TRBD2 matching 9 bases. The CDR3 totals 13 residues. The ends lost 7 bases at V and 10 bases at J; junction bases unmatched: 11. Looked up from germline, CDR1 is MDHEN and CDR2 is SYDVKM. DNA of the CDR3: TGTGCCAGCATGCCGTGGGCGGGGGGGGGCCAGTACTTC. This encodes CASMPWAGGGQYF.

This clone occurred a few times. The rearrangement uses TRBV5-6 and TRBJ2-3; possibly TRBD2 for D (5 bases). V shed 2 bases and J shed 2 bases, with 9 bases lying between them. The CDR3 sequence is 14 residues long. Germline-derived CDR1 and CDR2 are SGHDT and YYEEEE. CDR3 DNA sequence: TGTGCCAGCAGCTTCACCGGGAACACAGATACGCAGTATTTT. Translation gives CASSFTGNTDTQYF.

This sequence joins TRBV11-2 and TRBJ1-2, with D maybe TRBD1 (6 bases). Germline V CDR1 and CDR2: SGHAT, FQNNGV. The V end lost 0 bases, the J end lost 6 bases, and 11 bases lay between the germline ends. The CDR3 sequence is 14 residues long. This chain's CDR3 is CASSLEGAANGYTF. The CDR3 DNA follows: TGTGCCAGCAGCTTAGAGGGGGCAGCCAATGGCTACACCTTC.

The chain recombines TRBV5-6 with TRBJ2-5; possibly TRBD2 for D (6 bases). This CDR3 has 13 residues. V was clipped by 7 bases and J by 4 bases, with 14 bases between them. The germline V gene has CDR1 SGHDT and CDR2 YYEEEE. The CDR3 loop reads CASVRGGGETQYF. CDR3 coding DNA: TGTGCCAGCGTCCGTGGGGGAGGAGAGACCCAGTACTTC.

The chain combines TRBV19 with TRBJ1-3; perhaps TRBD1 as D (5 bases). V lost 5 bases and J 1 base, leaving 12 bases between the germline ends. Germline assignment: CDR1 LNHDA and CDR2 SQIVND (reference sequence). The CDR3 has 15 residues. The CDR3 loop is CASSDGKGSGNTIYF. The CDR3 DNA reads TGTGCCAGTAGTGATGGGAAGGGGTCTGGAAACACCATATATTTT.

The DNA of the CDR3 is TGTGCCAGCAGTTTGAAAGGGGCGCGAGGCTACACCTTC. Translated, it gives CASSLKGARGYTF. The chain links TRBV28 to TRBJ1-2, with D perhaps TRBD1 (5 bases). The CDR3 runs 13 residues. V was cut by 3 bases and J by 8 bases, with 13 bases left in between. Germline loops: CDR1 MDHEN, CDR2 SYDVKM.

The chain employs TRBV6-1 and TRBJ1-6; D is undetermined. Germline assignment: CDR1 MNHNS and CDR2 SASEGT. V lost 2 bases, J lost 9 bases, and 14 bases lay in between. CDR3 length: 15 residues. The DNA for the CDR3 is TGTGCCAGCAGTGAAACCAGTTGGAGAATTTCACCCCTCCACTTT. Protein product: CASSETSWRISPLHF.

This chain uses TRBV5-4 with TRBJ1-1; 7 nucleotides match TRBD1. The germline V gene encodes CDR1 SGHNT and CDR2 YYREEE (reference sequence). With V trimmed by 2 bases and J by 5 bases, 3 bases remained unmatched. The CDR3 runs 13 residues. CDR3 protein: CASSLGGRTEAFF. The DNA for the CDR3 is TGTGCCAGCAGCTTAGGGGGCCGGACTGAAGCTTTCTTT. The full variable domain, in which reference TRBV5-4 and TRBJ1-1 provide the parts outside the CDR3, is ETGVTQSPTHLIKTRGQQVTLRCSSQSGHNTVSWYQQALGQGPQFIFQYYREEENGRGNFPPRFSGLQFPNYSSELNVNALELDDSALYLCASSLGGRTEAFFGQGTRLTVV.

The rearrangement links TRBV6-1 to TRBJ1-5; possible D gene TRBD1, 5 bases. The V and J ends lost 4 bases and 7 bases respectively, with 11 bases between them. Looked up from germline, CDR1 is MNHNS and CDR2 is SASEGT. The CDR3 has 13 residues. DNA of the CDR3: TGTGCCAGCAGTGTCAGGGTTGGACAGCCCCAGCATTTT. Translation gives CASSVRVGQPQHF.

The rearrangement uses TRBV9 and TRBJ1-1; possibly TRBD1 for D (5 bases). The germline CDR1 and CDR2 sequences are SGDLS and YYNGEE. There are 14 residues in the CDR3. V was shortened by 0 bases and J by 7 bases, with 13 bases between the two germline ends. The CDR3 is CASSVEGLGGEAFF. The CDR3 DNA follows: TGTGCCAGCAGCGTAGAGGGACTGGGCGGTGAAGCTTTCTTT.

CDR3 bases: TGCGCCAGCAGCGGTACAGGTGGCGGAAACACCATATATTTT. Encoded protein: CASSGTGGGNTIYF. The chain recombines TRBV5-1 with TRBJ1-3, with a possible D match to TRBD1 (5 bases). The CDR3 has 14 residues. From germline, CDR1 is SGHRS and CDR2 YFSETQ. V lost 4 bases and J lost 4, with 12 bases in between.

This sequence joins TRBV4-1 and TRBJ2-7, with TRBD2 identical over 8 bases. The CDR3 is 15 residues long. From germline, CDR1 is MGHRA and CDR2 YSYEKL. J was trimmed by 2 bases and V by 4 bases; bases with no gene match: 7. CDR3 bases: TGCGCCAGCAGCCCAATTCGGGGGGGCCCCTACGAGCAGTACTTC. It is translated as CASSPIRGGPYEQYF.

The chain recombines TRBV28 with TRBJ1-5; 8 bases fit TRBD1. Germline-derived CDR1 and CDR2 are MDHEN and SYDVKM. The CDR3 is 13 amino acids. Trimming removed 5 bases from V and 9 bases from J; junction bases left unmatched: 6. CDR3: CASSVDRGRPQHF. CDR3 DNA: TGTGCCAGCAGTGTAGACAGGGGTAGGCCCCAGCATTTT.

The CDR3 here is CASSPEPGLAANYNEQFF. In DNA form, the CDR3 reads TGCGCCAGCAGCCCCGAGCCGGGACTAGCGGCTAATTACAATGAGCAGTTCTTC. The genes are TRBV4-1 and TRBJ2-1, with 11 bases identical to TRBD2. After removal of 4 bases from V and 4 bases from J, the junction contained 12 bases not matched to a gene. CDR1 is MGHRA, CDR2 YSYEKL, per germline. This CDR3 has 18 amino acids.

This clone was observed a single time. This chain connects TRBV7-2 to TRBJ1-1; D ambiguous. Trimming left V 5 bases short and J 1 base short, with 11 bases between. The CDR3 covers 14 residues. CDR1 is SGHTA and CDR2 is FQGNSA in the germline V gene. The CDR3 loop is CASSPLRQNTEAFF. In nucleotides, the CDR3 is TGTGCCAGCAGCCCCCTTAGACAGAACACTGAAGCTTTCTTT.

This clone has a single count. This rearrangement joins TRBV7-2 to TRBJ2-1, with 8 bases lining up with TRBD2. From germline, CDR1 is SGHTA and CDR2 FQGNSA. J lost 7 bases, V lost 3 bases, and 5 bases had no gene match. CDR3 length: 14 residues. The CDR3 region is CASSFARGENEQFF. Written as DNA, the CDR3 is TGTGCCAGCAGCTTCGCGCGGGGGGAAAATGAGCAGTTCTTC.

The CDR3 DNA follows: TGTGCCAGCAGTTACCCCGCCGGGACTAGCGTGGAGACCCAGTACTTC. Its translation is CASSYPAGTSVETQYF. The chain has TRBV6-6 and TRBJ2-5, with 10 bases lining up with TRBD2. Germline values: CDR1 MNHNY, CDR2 SVGAGI (reference sequence). V lost 2 bases and J lost 5; bases outside the gene matches: 8. The CDR3 has 16 amino acids.

This clone was detected once. The chain combines TRBV6-1 with TRBJ1-4; D might be TRBD1 (5 bases). The CDR3 contains 15 residues. V was shortened by 6 bases and J by 0 bases, with 11 bases between the two germline ends. Germline CDR1 reads MNHNS; CDR2 reads SASEGT. CDR3 residues: CASRRGLATNEKLFF. The DNA of the CDR3 is TGTGCCAGCAGGCGGGGCCTTGCAACTAATGAAAAACTGTTTTTT.

V is TRBV2 and J is TRBJ2-4, with D possibly being TRBD1 (6 bases). The CDR3 is 14 amino acids. Per the germline V gene, CDR1 is SNHLY and CDR2 is FYNNEI. The ends were cut back, 4 bases at V and 6 bases at J, with 13 bases in the middle. This CDR3 is CASSAGEVTNIQYF. Here the CDR3 DNA reads TGTGCCAGCAGTGCAGGGGAAGTTACAAACATTCAGTACTTC.

The chain recombines TRBV6-6 with TRBJ1-3; tentatively, D is TRBD1 (5 bases). V dropped 2 bases and J dropped 4 bases, with 6 bases sitting between them. Germline V lookup: CDR1 MNHNY, CDR2 SVGAGI (reference sequence). The CDR3 totals 13 residues. The CDR3 nucleotides read TGTGCCAGCAGTTACCCAGGGGGAAACACCATATATTTT. Translated: CASSYPGGNTIYF.

This clone was seen once. V is TRBV7-6 and J is TRBJ2-5; D not certain. This CDR3 is 12 amino acids long. Trimming cost V 1 base and J 5 bases, with 5 bases left between them. Germline assignment: CDR1 SGHVS and CDR2 FNYEAQ. CDR3 DNA: TGTGCCAGCAGCTTAGGTGAGGAGACCCAGTACTTC. This translates into CASSLGEETQYF.